A selection of T cell receptor beta chains follows, all from one sample in a study of blood T cell repertoires in COVID-19. Only in-frame clones appear in the TCRdb table, and some are missing; sequencing was by immunoSEQ multiplex PCR. The sample contains approximately 200,000 clones, around 80% of which appear only once. Sequencing input: peripheral blood. These TCRs come from a woman at least 80 years old with COVID-19, enrolled during active disease. CDR3s include the opening cysteine and the closing phenylalanine or tryptophan. A D gene is named only where the DNA matches it firmly. A row's size may be missing; if present it is once, few, many or a size class.

V gene	D gene	clone size	J gene	CDR3 protein	CDR3 DNA
TRBV9	-	-	TRBJ1-4	CASSARTGNEKLFF	TGTGCCAGCAGCGCGAGGACTGGAAATGAAAAACTGTTTTTT
TRBV5-1	-	-	TRBJ1-5	CASSLDTPEDQPQHF	TGCGCCAGCAGCTTGGACACTCCGGAGGATCAGCCCCAGCATTTT
TRBV28	-	-	TRBJ2-3	CASSLAGTDYTDTQYF	TGTGCCAGCAGTCTTGCGGGGACAGACTACACAGATACGCAGTATTTT
TRBV6-6	-	-	TRBJ2-2	CASSPTGPLNTGELFF	TGTGCCAGCAGTCCTACAGGTCCCCTGAACACCGGGGAGCTGTTTTTT
TRBV29-1	TRBD2	-	TRBJ2-1	CSVCPGTSGTVNEQFF	TGCAGCGTGTGCCCCGGGACTAGCGGGACGGTGAATGAGCAGTTCTTC
TRBV15	-	-	TRBJ2-1	CATSRMRVTYNEQFF	TGTGCCACCAGCAGAATGAGGGTCACCTACAATGAGCAGTTCTTC
TRBV19	-	-	TRBJ1-4	CASSTADSRSEKLFF	TGTGCCAGTAGTACCGCGGACAGTAGGAGTGAAAAACTGTTTTTT
TRBV9	TRBD1	-	TRBJ1-2	CASSARDRGPWSDYGYTF	TGTGCCAGCAGCGCCAGGGACAGGGGGCCTTGGAGTGACTATGGCTACACCTTC
TRBV10-1	TRBD2	-	TRBJ2-3	CASRHLAGAQGDTQYF	TGCGCCAGCAGACACTTAGCGGGAGCGCAAGGAGATACGCAGTATTTT
TRBV19	TRBD1	few	TRBJ1-5	CASTRQGNQPQHF	TGTGCCAGTACCCGACAGGGGAATCAGCCCCAGCATTTT
TRBV7-9	-	-	TRBJ1-3	CASSLVADRNSGNTIYF	TGTGCCAGCAGCTTAGTCGCTGACAGGAACTCTGGAAACACCATATATTTT
TRBV3-1/TRBV3-2	-	-	TRBJ2-2	CASSQVRGTGELFF	TGTGCCAGCAGCCAAGTCCGAGGTACCGGGGAGCTGTTTTTT
TRBV6-5	-	-	TRBJ2-2	CASSYSAETGELFF	TGTGCCAGCAGTTACTCTGCGGAAACCGGGGAGCTGTTTTTT
TRBV30	-	few	TRBJ1-1	CAWTRHPGDTEAFF	TGTGCCTGGACCCGACACCCGGGGGACACTGAAGCTTTCTTT
TRBV7-9	-	-	TRBJ2-1	CASSSGGINEQFF	TGTGCCAGCAGCTCCGGCGGGATAAATGAGCAGTTCTTC
TRBV29-1	-	-	TRBJ1-2	CSDKTANYGYTF	TGCAGCGACAAAACAGCTAACTATGGCTACACCTTC
TRBV7-9	TRBD1	-	TRBJ1-6	CASSRRDRGDSPLHF	TGTGCCAGCAGCCGTCGGGACAGGGGAGATTCACCCCTCCACTTT
TRBV10-3	TRBD1	-	TRBJ1-5	CAISELDRGIGQPQHF	TGTGCCATCAGTGAGCTAGACAGGGGGATAGGGCAGCCCCAGCATTTT
TRBV6-5	TRBD1	-	TRBJ1-6	CASSYSNRGSNSPLHF	TGTGCCAGCAGTTACTCGAACAGGGGCTCCAATTCACCCCTCCACTTT
TRBV5-6	-	-	TRBJ1-1	CASSPAGFRGRIAEAFF	TGTGCCAGCAGCCCCGCCGGGTTTCGGGGGAGGATCGCTGAAGCTTTCTTT
TRBV24-1	-	-	TRBJ2-5	CATAHIDSQETQYF	TGTGCCACCGCCCATATTGACAGTCAAGAGACCCAGTACTTC
TRBV7-8	TRBD1	few	TRBJ1-6	CASSLWTGDNSPLHF	TGTGCCAGCAGCTTGTGGACAGGGGATAATTCACCCCTCCACTTT
TRBV29-1	TRBD1	-	TRBJ1-1	CSVEDRLALSGAEAFF	TGCAGCGTTGAGGACAGGCTGGCCCTTTCTGGCGCTGAAGCTTTCTTT
TRBV27	-	-	TRBJ2-3	CASSLSPFLPRSTDTQYF	TGTGCCAGCAGTTTATCCCCTTTTCTTCCGCGAAGCACAGATACGCAGTATTTT
TRBV4-1	TRBD2	-	TRBJ2-3	CASSQDVGGRADTQYF	TGCGCCAGCAGCCAAGATGTAGGCGGGAGAGCAGATACGCAGTATTTT
TRBV11-2	TRBD2	-	TRBJ2-7	CASSWGLSSGIAEQYF	TGTGCCAGCAGCTGGGGTTTGAGTAGCGGGATTGCCGAGCAGTACTTC
TRBV5-1	-	-	TRBJ2-1	CASSLGAGNYNEQFF	TGCGCCAGCAGCTTGGGTGCGGGGAACTACAATGAGCAGTTCTTC
TRBV10-3	TRBD2	-	TRBJ2-7	CAIRGGGSEQYF	TGTGCCATCAGGGGCGGGGGATCAGAGCAGTACTTC
TRBV5-1	TRBD1	-	TRBJ1-1	CASSLERTGNTEAFF	TGCGCCAGCAGCTTGGAGCGGACAGGGAACACTGAAGCTTTCTTT
TRBV27	TRBD1	-	TRBJ1-4	CASSPLWGTGRSNEKLFF	TGTGCCAGCAGTCCGTTATGGGGGACAGGGCGGTCTAATGAAAAACTGTTTTTT
TRBV6-6	TRBD1	-	TRBJ1-1	CASSKPPGQRTEAFF	TGTGCCAGCAGTAAACCGCCGGGACAGAGAACTGAAGCTTTCTTT
TRBV9	-	-	TRBJ1-2	CASSQRGGSANYGYTF	TGTGCCAGCAGCCAGCGGGGGGGGTCAGCTAACTATGGCTACACCTTC
TRBV5-5	-	-	TRBJ2-7	CASSLVWQGGSYEQYF	TGTGCCAGCAGCTTGGTGTGGCAGGGTGGCTCCTACGAGCAGTACTTC
TRBV29-1	TRBD1	-	TRBJ2-5	CSVAPTGGRETQYF	TGCAGCGTTGCCCCAACAGGGGGACGGGAGACCCAGTACTTC
TRBV18	TRBD1	-	TRBJ1-2	CASSPQGQGAGYTF	TGTGCCAGCTCACCTCAAGGACAGGGTGCTGGCTACACCTTC
TRBV5-1	-	-	TRBJ2-7	CASSLSPGAYEQYF	TGCGCCAGCAGCTTGTCACCAGGGGCCTACGAGCAGTACTTC
TRBV5-5	-	-	TRBJ2-2	CASSFSTSGTGELFF	TGTGCCAGCAGCTTTTCAACGAGCGGGACCGGGGAGCTGTTTTTT
TRBV7-8	-	-	TRBJ1-5	CASSLGGQGLGQPQHF	TGTGCCAGCAGCTTAGGAGGGCAGGGGTTGGGCCAGCCCCAGCATTTT
TRBV11-2	-	-	TRBJ2-3	CASSPRLGQGGSDTQYF	TGTGCCAGCAGCCCGAGGTTAGGGCAGGGGGGAAGCGATACGCAGTATTTT
TRBV5-1	TRBD1	few	TRBJ1-2	CASSLEGQGTIGYTF	TGCGCCAGCAGCTTGGAGGGACAGGGTACGATTGGCTACACCTTC
TRBV4-3	TRBD1	-	TRBJ1-2	CASSHQYRGLGGYTF	TGCGCCAGCAGCCATCAGTACAGGGGGCTTGGTGGCTACACCTTC
TRBV9	-	-	TRBJ1-2	CASSVGHLYGYTF	TGTGCCAGCAGCGTTGGACATCTCTATGGCTACACCTTC
TRBV7-2	TRBD2	once	TRBJ2-7	CASSSGSGSSYEQYF	TGTGCCAGCAGCTCAGGTAGCGGGAGTTCCTACGAGCAGTACTTC
TRBV5-1	TRBD1	-	TRBJ1-4	CASSTGTANEKLFF	TGCGCCAGCAGTACCGGGACAGCAAATGAAAAACTGTTTTTT
TRBV30	-	-	TRBJ1-2	CAALRVYGYTF	TGTGCCGCCCTTCGCGTCTATGGCTACACCTTC
TRBV6-1	TRBD1	-	TRBJ1-2	CASSERGQGASYGYTF	TGTGCCAGCAGTGAGAGGGGACAGGGTGCCTCCTATGGCTACACCTTC
TRBV4-3	TRBD1	-	TRBJ1-4	CASSNPGTGIEKLFF	TGCGCCAGCAGCAACCCCGGGACAGGCATTGAAAAACTGTTTTTT
TRBV7-6	TRBD2	once	TRBJ2-1	CASSSLAGKNNEQFF	TGTGCCAGCAGCTCGCTAGCGGGAAAGAACAATGAGCAGTTCTTC
TRBV4-1	TRBD1	-	TRBJ1-5	CASSPTGGSNQPQHF	TGCGCCAGCAGTCCGACAGGGGGGAGCAATCAGCCCCAGCATTTT
TRBV6-1	-	-	TRBJ2-4	CASSEEGGGYKNIQYF	TGTGCCAGCAGTGAAGAGGGAGGGGGGTACAAAAACATTCAGTACTTC
TRBV4-3	-	-	TRBJ1-2	CASSQGTVPRHGYTF	TGCGCCAGCAGCCAAGGGACAGTCCCCCGCCATGGCTACACCTTC
TRBV7-9	-	-	TRBJ2-7	CASSSHGGLPYEQYF	TGTGCCAGCAGCTCCCATGGGGGGTTGCCCTACGAGCAGTACTTC
TRBV2	-	once	TRBJ2-7	CASSPGLPPYEQYF	TGTGCCAGCAGCCCGGGACTTCCACCCTACGAGCAGTACTTC
TRBV19	-	-	TRBJ2-5	CASSIRRGIRVEETQYF	TGTGCCAGTAGTATACGTCGGGGTATACGTGTGGAGGAGACCCAGTACTTC